This T cell receptor (beta chain) was recovered during a study of regulatory T cells in long-lasting Graves disease. Turning to the study itself: Recently diagnosed Graves' patients had received antithyroid drugs for under 3 months. Study results and caveats: Persistent disease showed a preference for TRBV28, TRBJ1-2 and TRBJ2-5.

The J segment lost 1 base and the V segment lost 3 bases, leaving 5 bases of the junction unmatched. This CDR3 comprises 14 residues. Germline values: CDR1 SQVTM, CDR2 ANQGSEA. The authors built TCR beta libraries using iRepertoire HTBI primers and Arm-PCR of CDR3 regions. TCRdb re-called the multiplex PCR reads through MiXCR, storing one row per CDR3 protein. The sample contains some 250,000 distinct CDR3 sequences, 15% to 20% of which appear only once. Time point in this sample: newly diagnosed GD, antithyroid drugs for less than 3 months. RNA isolated from PBMCs was used to make the TCR library. Approximately 9 milliliters of peripheral blood went into EDTA tubes. This clonotype came up many times. What it binds is unknown. These data also formed part of another study, on T cells in Graves' hyperthyroidism and ophthalmopathy. That study adds: Clonotypes that were expanded in thyroid above 0.001 mostly appeared in blood too.

The source was peripheral blood mononuclear cells (PBMCs), collected at new diagnosis, from a patient treated with antithyroid drugs. The TCR originated in a woman in her 30s with Graves disease. The J gene is TRBJ2-5, the V gene TRBV29-1; 7 nucleotides match TRBD1. The CDR3 loop is CSVDPGTVQETQYF. The CDR3 DNA is TGCAGCGTTGACCCCGGGACAGTCCAAGAGACCCAGTACTTC.